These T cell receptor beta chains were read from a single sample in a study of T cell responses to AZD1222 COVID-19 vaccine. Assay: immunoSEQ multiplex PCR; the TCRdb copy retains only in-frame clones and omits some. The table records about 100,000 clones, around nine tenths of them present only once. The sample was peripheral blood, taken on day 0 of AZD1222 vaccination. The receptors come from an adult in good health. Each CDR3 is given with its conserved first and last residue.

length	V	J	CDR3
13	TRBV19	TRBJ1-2	CASSMTVNYGYTF
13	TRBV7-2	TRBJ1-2	CASSPGQQYPYTF
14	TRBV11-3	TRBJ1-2	CASSLGVPSGGYTF
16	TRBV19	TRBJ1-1	CASSIKTGVMNTEAFF
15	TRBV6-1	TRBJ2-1	CASSEDTGSYNEQFF
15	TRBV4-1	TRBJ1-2	CASSQDRRQGYGYTF
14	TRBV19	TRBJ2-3	CASSPPGVPDTQYF
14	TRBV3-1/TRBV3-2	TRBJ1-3	CASSQSRLVNTIYF
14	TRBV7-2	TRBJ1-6	CASSPQGVGSPLHF
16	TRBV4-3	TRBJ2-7	CASSQDPWTGFYEQYF
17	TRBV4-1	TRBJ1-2	CASSHLAGVIPWYGYTF
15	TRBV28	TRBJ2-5	CASSTTTGVQETQYF
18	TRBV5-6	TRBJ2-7	CASSFSRILAGGLDEQYF
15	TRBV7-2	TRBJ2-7	CASSLLAGGTYEQYF
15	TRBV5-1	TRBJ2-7	CASSSPGLSSYEQYF
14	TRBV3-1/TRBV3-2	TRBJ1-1	CASSQRGVNTEAFF